These 16 T cell receptor beta chains came from one sample sequenced in a study of cytomegalovirus exposure and HLA in healthy donors. PCR amplification relied on 60 Vbeta primers (plus 13 Jbeta primers). Method: immunoSEQ multiplex PCR; TCRdb's copy keeps in-frame clones and lacks some. The data contain more than 95,000 clones, around 74% of them singletons. Sequenced: PBMCs. Receptor source: a woman in her 70s in good health and CMV-seropositive.

The chain recombines TRBV6-5 with TRBJ2-1, with TRBD1 matching over 7 bases. Germline loops: CDR1 MNHEY, CDR2 SVGAGI. This CDR3 spans 14 amino acids. J was trimmed by 5 bases and V by 6 bases; bases with no gene match: 7. Here the CDR3 reads CASRTGILDNEQFF. The CDR3 DNA reads as TGTGCCAGCAGGACAGGGATACTAGACAATGAGCAGTTCTTC.

Comment on this clone: An end of the junction does not agree with germline; a read error may underlie this. J is TRBJ2-7 and V is TRBV7-7, with 7 bases that match TRBD1. Germline assignment: CDR1 SSHAT and CDR2 FNYEAQ (reference sequence). CDR3 length: 15 amino acids. The CDR3 spells CASSLRDSPPGEQYF. CDR3 DNA sequence: TGTGCTAGCAGCTTACGGGACAGTCCCCCGGGGGAGCAGTACTTC.

This chain connects TRBV28 to TRBJ2-7, with D unclear. This CDR3 contains 20 residues. Germline CDR1 is MDHEN and CDR2 is SYDVKM. Deletions cut 5 bases from V and 3 bases from J, with 32 bases between. The CDR3 sequence is CASSPHFVGLSMTRSYEQYF. CDR3 sequence (DNA): TGTGCCAGCAGTCCCCACTTCGTTGGCTTGAGCATGACACGTAGCTACGAGCAGTACTTC.

The V call is TRBV7-9, the J call TRBJ1-6; TRBD1 might be the D (6 bases). This CDR3 contains 15 residues. V lost 3 bases and J lost 10, with 16 bases in between. CDR1 is SEHNR and CDR2 is FQNEAQ in the germline V gene (reference sequence). This CDR3 is CASSFSGAPGSPLHF. CDR3 nucleotides: TGTGCCAGCAGCTTCTCAGGGGCCCCGGGGTCACCCCTCCACTTT.

This rearrangement joins TRBV5-1 to TRBJ2-3, with a weak D call TRBD1 (5 bases). Germline V lookup: CDR1 SGHRS, CDR2 YFSETQ. The CDR3 spans 13 residues. V shed 2 bases and J shed 1 base, with 5 bases lying between them. The CDR3 spells CASSLQGTDTQYF. CDR3 DNA: TGCGCCAGCAGCTTACAGGGCACAGATACGCAGTATTTT. Together with reference TRBV5-1 and TRBJ2-3, the CDR3 gives the full variable domain: KAGVTQTPRYLIKTRGQQVTLSCSPISGHRSVSWYQQTPGQGLQFLFEYFSETQRNKGNFPGRFSGRQFSNSRSEMNVSTLELGDSALYLCASSLQGTDTQYFGPGTRLTVL.

The genes are TRBV2 and TRBJ2-7, with D perhaps matching TRBD1 (7 bases). Between the trimmed V and J ends, which lost 7 bases and 3 bases, there was a span of 10 bases. The CDR3 extends over 12 amino acids. Germline CDR1 and CDR2: SNHLY and FYNNEI. CDR3 in amino acids: CASTQGGYEQYF. The CDR3 nucleotides are TGTGCCAGCACCCAGGGGGGCTACGAGCAGTACTTC.

This rearrangement joins TRBV5-6 to TRBJ2-7; 9 bases fit TRBD1. V trimming: 4 bases; J trimming: 0 bases; junction bases outside the gene matches: 5. The germline gives CDR1 SGHDT, CDR2 YYEEEE. CDR3 length equals 15 residues. The CDR3 nucleotides read TGTGCCAGCAGCCGCGGGACAGGGTACTCCTACGAGCAGTACTTC. Translation: CASSRGTGYSYEQYF.

V is TRBV15 and J is TRBJ1-2; D is unresolved. The CDR3 spans 16 residues. CDR1 is LNHNV, CDR2 YYDKDF, per germline (reference sequence). Trimming took off 0 bases at V and 2 bases at J, with 13 bases between the two ends. CDR3: CATSRDAGRRNYGYTF. The CDR3 region has the DNA TGTGCCACCAGCAGAGATGCAGGCAGGCGAAACTATGGCTACACCTTC. The full variable domain, its missing parts supplied by reference TRBV15 and TRBJ1-2, is DAMVIQNPRYQVTQFGKPVTLSCSQTLNHNVMYWYQQKSSQAPKLLFHYYDKDFNNEADTPDNFQSRRPNTSFCFLDIRSPGLGDTAMYLCATSRDAGRRNYGYTFGSGTRLTVV.

The rearrangement joins TRBV9 to TRBJ2-1; D unresolved. The CDR3 is made up of 15 amino acids. From germline, CDR1 is SGDLS and CDR2 YYNGEE. With 0 bases removed from V and 0 bases from J, the gap between germline ends came to 7 bases. The CDR3 DNA follows: TGTGCCAGCAGCGTAGGTCCTAACTCCTACAATGAGCAGTTCTTC. It specifies CASSVGPNSYNEQFF.

The V gene is TRBV7-9, the J gene TRBJ2-5; TRBD1 aligns across 9 bases. V shed 5 bases and J 4 bases; nucleotides not matched to a gene: 14. This CDR3 contains 17 residues. Germline lookup yields CDR1 SEHNR and CDR2 FQNEAQ (reference sequence). The DNA for the CDR3 is TGTGCCAGCAGCACCAACTCTCCGGGACAGGGTGTAGAGACCCAGTACTTC. Translation: CASSTNSPGQGVETQYF.

This clone showed up just once. This chain joins TRBV9 and TRBJ2-3; 16 bases are a match to TRBD2. This CDR3 comprises 20 residues. Germline assignment: CDR1 SGDLS and CDR2 YYNGEE. Germline trimming cut 4 bases from V and 2 bases from J; bases unmatched to any gene: 13. Here the CDR3 reads CASSHGTSGRGGRYTDTQYF. The CDR3 DNA reads as TGTGCCAGCAGCCACGGGACTAGCGGGAGGGGGGGGCGCTACACAGATACGCAGTATTTT.

This clone has a handful of counts. The J gene is TRBJ2-7, the V gene TRBV2; TRBD2 might be the D (7 bases). The germline gives CDR1 SNHLY, CDR2 FYNNEI. Deletions cut 7 bases from V and 2 bases from J, with 15 bases between. This CDR3 has 14 residues. Written as DNA, the CDR3 is TGTGCCAGCATTTGGGGGGGCGCGACCTACGAGCAGTACTTC. Translating it yields CASIWGGATYEQYF. Based on the CDR3 plus reference TRBV2 and TRBJ2-7, the full variable domain is EPEVTQTPSHQVTQMGQEVILRCVPISNHLYFYWYRQILGQKVEFLVSFYNNEISEKSEIFDDQFSVERPDGSNFTLKIRSTKLEDSAMYFCASIWGGATYEQYFGPGTRLTVT.

This clone was observed a few times. This chain connects TRBV6-5 to TRBJ1-4, with D possibly matching TRBD1 (5 bases). V was cut by 10 bases and J by 6 bases, with 15 bases left in between. Germline assignment: CDR1 MNHEY and CDR2 SVGAGI. CDR3 size: 13 residues. CDR3 in DNA: TGTGCCACTGCGGGGGTCGCTGATGAAAAACTGTTTTTT. Encoded protein: CATAGVADEKLFF.

This clone appeared a single time. The chain uses TRBV12-2 and TRBJ2-7; the listed D gene, TRBD1, was not tested against the DNA. TRBV12-2 is flagged as a pseudogene. The CDR3 loop spans 16 amino acids. The CDR3 loop is CASRHQTAYNRGVQYF. The CDR3 nucleotides are TGTGCAAGTCGCCACCAGACCGCGTATAACAGGGGCGTGCAGTACTTC.

This clone was seen a single time. V and J are TRBV28 and TRBJ1-5, with D perhaps TRBD1 (6 bases). CDR1 and CDR2 (germline): MDHEN, SYDVKM. V was trimmed by 6 bases and J by 10 bases, leaving 19 bases between them. This CDR3 has 14 amino acids. Here the CDR3 DNA reads TGTGCCAGCAGCTTAGCAGGGGTAGGTCTCCCCCAGCATTTT. This codes for CASSLAGVGLPQHF.

V and J are TRBV6-5 and TRBJ2-2, with TRBD1 as a possible D gene (5 bases). CDR1 and CDR2 (germline): MNHEY, SVGAGI. The CDR3 has 13 residues. The V end was cut by 5 bases, the J end by 5 bases, with 9 bases between. The chain's CDR3 is CASSPQGTGELFF. The CDR3 bases are TGTGCCAGCAGTCCTCAGGGAACCGGGGAGCTGTTTTTT.